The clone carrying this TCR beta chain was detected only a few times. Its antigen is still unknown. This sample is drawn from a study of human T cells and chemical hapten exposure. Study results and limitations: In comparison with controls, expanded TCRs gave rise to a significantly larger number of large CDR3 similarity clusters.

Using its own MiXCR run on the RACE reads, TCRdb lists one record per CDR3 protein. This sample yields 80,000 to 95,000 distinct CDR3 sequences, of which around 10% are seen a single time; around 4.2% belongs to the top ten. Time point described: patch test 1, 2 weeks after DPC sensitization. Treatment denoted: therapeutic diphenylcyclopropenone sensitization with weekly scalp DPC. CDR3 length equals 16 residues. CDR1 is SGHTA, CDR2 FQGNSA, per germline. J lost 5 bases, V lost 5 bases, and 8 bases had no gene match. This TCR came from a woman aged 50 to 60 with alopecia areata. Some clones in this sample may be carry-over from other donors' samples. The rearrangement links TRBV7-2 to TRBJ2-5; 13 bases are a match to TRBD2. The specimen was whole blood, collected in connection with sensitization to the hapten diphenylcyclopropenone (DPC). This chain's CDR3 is CASSKGLAGARETQYF. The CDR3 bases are TGTGCCAGCAGCAAAGGACTAGCGGGGGCAAGGGAGACCCAGTACTTC.